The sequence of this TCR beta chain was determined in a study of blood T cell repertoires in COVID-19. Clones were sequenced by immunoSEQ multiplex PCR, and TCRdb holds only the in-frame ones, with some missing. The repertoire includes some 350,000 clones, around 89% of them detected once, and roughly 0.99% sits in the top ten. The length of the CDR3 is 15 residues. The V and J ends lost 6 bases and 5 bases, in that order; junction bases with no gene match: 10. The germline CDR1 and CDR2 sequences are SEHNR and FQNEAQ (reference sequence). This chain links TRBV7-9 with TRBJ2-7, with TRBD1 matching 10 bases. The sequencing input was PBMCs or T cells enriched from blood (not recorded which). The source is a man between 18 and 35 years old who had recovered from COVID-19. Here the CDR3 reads CASSSPGQGIHEQYF. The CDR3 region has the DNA TGTGCCAGCAGTTCGCCGGGACAGGGGATCCACGAGCAGTACTTC.